The rows below give T cell receptor beta chains drawn from one sample of a study of T cells after yellow fever vaccination. One entry per CDR3 protein results from TCRdb running MiXCR on the 5' RACE reads. Found here are some 120,000 distinct CDR3 sequences, approximately 7% of them singletons; the top ten hold roughly 2.6%. Sample: CD4+ T cells sorted from PBMCs, taken less than 11 days after the first yellow fever vaccination. Every receptor here comes from a man between 18 and 29 years old who received the YFV17D yellow fever vaccine. Each CDR3 is given with its conserved first and last residue. Each record gives: D gene, J gene, clone size, V gene, CDR3 DNA, CDR3 protein. The D gene is left open where the match is weak. Some rows mark clone size as missing; the rest say once, few, many or name a class of expanded clone.

D gene: TRBD2
J gene: TRBJ2-3
clone size: -
V gene: TRBV30
CDR3 DNA: TGTGCCTGGCAGCGGGGGCGCACAGATACGCAGTATTTT
CDR3 protein: CAWQRGRTDTQYF

D gene: TRBD2
J gene: TRBJ2-5
clone size: few
V gene: TRBV4-2
CDR3 DNA: TGTGCCAGCAGCCAGGGGGGGAGAGAGACCCAGTACTTC
CDR3 protein: CASSQGGRETQYF

D gene: -
J gene: TRBJ1-2
clone size: many
V gene: TRBV12-3/TRBV12-4
CDR3 DNA: TGTGCCAGCAGGACGGACAGAGCTAACTATGGCTACACCTTC
CDR3 protein: CASRTDRANYGYTF

D gene: -
J gene: TRBJ2-1
clone size: many
V gene: TRBV5-1
CDR3 DNA: TGCGCCAGCAGCTTGGTTCAGGGGTCGACCTACAATGAGCAGTTCTTC
CDR3 protein: CASSLVQGSTYNEQFF

D gene: -
J gene: TRBJ2-2
clone size: many
V gene: TRBV14
CDR3 DNA: TGTGCCAGCAGCCAAGATATCAACGGGGAGCTGTTTTTT
CDR3 protein: CASSQDINGELFF

D gene: -
J gene: TRBJ1-3
clone size: many
V gene: TRBV7-9
CDR3 DNA: TGTGCCAGCAGCTTAGCAGCCTCCGGAAACACCATATATTTT
CDR3 protein: CASSLAASGNTIYF

D gene: TRBD1
J gene: TRBJ2-3
clone size: -
V gene: TRBV13
CDR3 DNA: TGTGCCAGCAGCCCCAGGGGGCCCACAGATACGCAGTATTTT
CDR3 protein: CASSPRGPTDTQYF

D gene: -
J gene: TRBJ2-7
clone size: many
V gene: TRBV7-9
CDR3 DNA: TGTGCCAGCAGGTCCACAGGGCCGAGCTACGAGCAGTACTTC
CDR3 protein: CASRSTGPSYEQYF

D gene: TRBD2
J gene: TRBJ2-3
clone size: -
V gene: TRBV7-2
CDR3 DNA: TGTACCAGCAGCTCGCCGGGACTAGCATCAGATACGCAGTATTTT
CDR3 protein: CTSSSPGLASDTQYF

D gene: TRBD1
J gene: TRBJ2-5
clone size: many
V gene: TRBV7-6
CDR3 DNA: TGTGCCAGCAGCTTACGACCAGGGGGCGCGGGGGAGACCCAGTACTTC
CDR3 protein: CASSLRPGGAGETQYF

D gene: TRBD1
J gene: TRBJ2-3
clone size: many
V gene: TRBV12-3/TRBV12-4
CDR3 DNA: TGTGCCAGCAAAGAGGACAGGCTCCCAGATACGCAGTATTTT
CDR3 protein: CASKEDRLPDTQYF

D gene: -
J gene: TRBJ2-1
clone size: many
V gene: TRBV20-1
CDR3 DNA: TGCAGTGCTGGGCGAAATGAGCAGTTCTTC
CDR3 protein: CSAGRNEQFF

D gene: -
J gene: TRBJ2-2
clone size: many
V gene: TRBV25-1
CDR3 DNA: TGTGCCAGCAGGGAAATGGGACACGGGGAGCTGTTTTTT
CDR3 protein: CASREMGHGELFF

D gene: TRBD1
J gene: TRBJ2-7
clone size: -
V gene: TRBV10-3
CDR3 DNA: TGTGCCATCGGTGGGACAGGGGAAGGCGAGCAGTACTTC
CDR3 protein: CAIGGTGEGEQYF

D gene: TRBD1
J gene: TRBJ2-5
clone size: many
V gene: TRBV6-5
CDR3 DNA: TGTGCCAGCAGTTCGCACACTACAGGGGAAGAGACCCAGTACTTC
CDR3 protein: CASSSHTTGEETQYF

D gene: -
J gene: TRBJ2-2
clone size: many
V gene: TRBV5-1
CDR3 DNA: TGCGCCAGCAGCTTGCAGGGGGGGAACACCGGGGAGCTGTTTTTT
CDR3 protein: CASSLQGGNTGELFF

D gene: TRBD2
J gene: TRBJ2-1
clone size: many
V gene: TRBV5-1
CDR3 DNA: TGCGCCAGCAGCTTACGGGGGGGGGCAACGAATGAGCAGTTCTTC
CDR3 protein: CASSLRGGATNEQFF

D gene: -
J gene: TRBJ1-3
clone size: many
V gene: TRBV6-5
CDR3 DNA: TGTGCCAGCAGTTCCCCGGGGTCGGACACCATATATTTT
CDR3 protein: CASSSPGSDTIYF